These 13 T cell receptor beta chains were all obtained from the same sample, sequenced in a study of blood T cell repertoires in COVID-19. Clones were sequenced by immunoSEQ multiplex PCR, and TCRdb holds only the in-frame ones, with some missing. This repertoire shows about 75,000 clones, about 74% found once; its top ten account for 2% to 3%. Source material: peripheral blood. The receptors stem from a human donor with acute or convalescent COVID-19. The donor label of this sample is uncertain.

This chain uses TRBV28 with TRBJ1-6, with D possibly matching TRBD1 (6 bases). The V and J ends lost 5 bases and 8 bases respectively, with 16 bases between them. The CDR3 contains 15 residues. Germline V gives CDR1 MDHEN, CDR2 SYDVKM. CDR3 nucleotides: TGTGCCAGCAGTCCCCGAAGGGGGATGCATTCACCCCTCCACTTT. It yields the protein CASSPRRGMHSPLHF. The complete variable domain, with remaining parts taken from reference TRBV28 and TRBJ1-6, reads DVKVTQSSRYLVKRTGEKVFLECVQDMDHENMFWYRQDPGLGLRLIYFSYDVKMKEKGDIPEGYSVSREKKERFSLILESASTNQTSMYLCASSPRRGMHSPLHFGNGTRLTVT.

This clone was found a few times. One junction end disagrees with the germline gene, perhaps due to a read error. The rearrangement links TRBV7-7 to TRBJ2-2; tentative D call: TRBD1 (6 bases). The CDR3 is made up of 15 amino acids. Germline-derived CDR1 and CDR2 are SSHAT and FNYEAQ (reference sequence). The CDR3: CASSLTGSETGELFF. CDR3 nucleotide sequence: TGTGCTAGCAGCTTAACAGGGAGTGAAACCGGGGAGCTGTTTTTT.

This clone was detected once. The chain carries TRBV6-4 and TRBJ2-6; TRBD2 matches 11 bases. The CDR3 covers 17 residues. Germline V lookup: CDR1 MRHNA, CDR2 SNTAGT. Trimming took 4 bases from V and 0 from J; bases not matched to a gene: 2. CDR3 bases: TGTGCCAGCAGTGCACTAGCGGGGGCCTCTGGGGCCAACGTCCTGACTTTC. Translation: CASSALAGASGANVLTF.

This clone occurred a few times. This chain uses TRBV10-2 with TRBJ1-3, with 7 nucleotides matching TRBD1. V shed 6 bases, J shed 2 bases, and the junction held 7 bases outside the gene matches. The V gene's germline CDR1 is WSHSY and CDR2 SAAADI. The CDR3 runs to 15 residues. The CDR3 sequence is CASRGSTGTGNTIYF. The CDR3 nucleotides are TGCGCCAGCAGAGGTTCGACAGGGACTGGAAACACCATATATTTT.

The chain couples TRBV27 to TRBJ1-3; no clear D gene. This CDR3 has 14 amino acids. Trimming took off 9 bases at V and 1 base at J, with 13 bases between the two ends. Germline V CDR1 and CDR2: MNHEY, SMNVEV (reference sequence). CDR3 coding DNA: TGTGCCAGTTGCGTTGAGGGTTCTGGAAACACCATATATTTT. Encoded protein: CASCVEGSGNTIYF.

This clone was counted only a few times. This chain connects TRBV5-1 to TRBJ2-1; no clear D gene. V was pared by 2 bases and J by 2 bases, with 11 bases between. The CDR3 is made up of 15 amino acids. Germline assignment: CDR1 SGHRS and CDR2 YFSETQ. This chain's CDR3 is CASSLSRLAYNEQFF. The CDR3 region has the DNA TGCGCCAGCAGCTTATCTCGACTGGCCTACAATGAGCAGTTCTTC.

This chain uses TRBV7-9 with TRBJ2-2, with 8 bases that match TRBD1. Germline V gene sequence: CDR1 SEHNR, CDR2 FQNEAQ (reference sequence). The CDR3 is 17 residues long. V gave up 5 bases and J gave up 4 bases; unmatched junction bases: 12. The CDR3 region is CASSPPGQGARTGELFF. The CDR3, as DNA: TGTGCCAGCAGCCCTCCGGGGCAGGGGGCGCGCACCGGGGAGCTGTTTTTT.

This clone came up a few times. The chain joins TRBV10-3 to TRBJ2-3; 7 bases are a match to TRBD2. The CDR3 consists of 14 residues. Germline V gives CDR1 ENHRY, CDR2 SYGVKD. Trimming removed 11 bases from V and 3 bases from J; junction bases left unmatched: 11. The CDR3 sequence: CAASGELRTDTQYF. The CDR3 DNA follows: TGTGCCGCCAGCGGGGAGCTCCGTACAGATACGCAGTATTTT.

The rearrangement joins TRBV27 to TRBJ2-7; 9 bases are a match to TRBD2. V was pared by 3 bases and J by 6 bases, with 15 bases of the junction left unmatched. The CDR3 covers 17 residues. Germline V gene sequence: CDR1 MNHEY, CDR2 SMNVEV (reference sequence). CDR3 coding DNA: TGTGCCAGCAGTTTCCTCAGGGCGGGAGGGCCAGTCGGCGAGCAGTACTTC. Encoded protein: CASSFLRAGGPVGEQYF.

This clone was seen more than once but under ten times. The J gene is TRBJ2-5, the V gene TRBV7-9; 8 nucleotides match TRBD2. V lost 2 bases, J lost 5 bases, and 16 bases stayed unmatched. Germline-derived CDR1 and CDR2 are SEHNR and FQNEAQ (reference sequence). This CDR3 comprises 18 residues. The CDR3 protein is CASSLRSSAGGLKETQYF. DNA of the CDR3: TGTGCCAGCAGCTTAAGATCTAGCGCGGGGGGCCTTAAGGAGACCCAGTACTTC.

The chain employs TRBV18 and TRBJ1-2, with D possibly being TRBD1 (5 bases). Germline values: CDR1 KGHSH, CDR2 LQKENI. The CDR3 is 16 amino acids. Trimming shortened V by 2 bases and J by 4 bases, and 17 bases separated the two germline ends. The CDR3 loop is CASSPIGDSNIYGYTF. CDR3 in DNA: TGTGCCAGCTCACCAATAGGTGACAGCAATATCTATGGCTACACCTTC.

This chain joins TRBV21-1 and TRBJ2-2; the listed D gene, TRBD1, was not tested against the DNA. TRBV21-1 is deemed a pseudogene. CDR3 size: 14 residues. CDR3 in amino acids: CASRGQANTGELFF. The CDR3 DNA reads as TGTGCCAGCAGGGGACAGGCTAACACCGGGGAGCTGTTTTTT.

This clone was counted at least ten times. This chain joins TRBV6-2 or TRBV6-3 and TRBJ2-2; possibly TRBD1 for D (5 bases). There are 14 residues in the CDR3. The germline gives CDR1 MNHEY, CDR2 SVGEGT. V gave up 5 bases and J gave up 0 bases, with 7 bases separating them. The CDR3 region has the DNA TGTGCCAGCAGTCAGACAGCGAACACCGGGGAGCTGTTTTTT. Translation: CASSQTANTGELFF.